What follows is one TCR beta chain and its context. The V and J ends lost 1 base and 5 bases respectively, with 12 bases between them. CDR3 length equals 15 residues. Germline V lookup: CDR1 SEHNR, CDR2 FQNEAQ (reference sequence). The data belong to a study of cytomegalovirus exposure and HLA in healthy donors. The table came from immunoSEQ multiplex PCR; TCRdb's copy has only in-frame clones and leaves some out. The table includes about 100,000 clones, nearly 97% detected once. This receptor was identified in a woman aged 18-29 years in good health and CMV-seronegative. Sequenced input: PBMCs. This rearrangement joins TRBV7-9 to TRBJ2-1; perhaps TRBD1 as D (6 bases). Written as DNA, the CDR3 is TGTGCCAGCAGCTTAGGTGAGACAGGTAACAATGAGCAGTTCTTC. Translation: CASSLGETGNNEQFF.